At least ten counts were recorded for the clone carrying this T cell receptor beta chain. Its antigen is still unknown. This sample was included in a study of early T cells in non-severe SARS-CoV-2 infection. Study summary: Unpaired chains resulted from sequencing bulk RNA of unsorted whole blood.

The ends were cut back, 5 bases at V and 3 bases at J, with 6 bases in the middle. CDR1 and CDR2 from the germline V gene are DFQATT and SNEGSKA (reference sequence). CDR3 size: 11 residues. Study-wide points: There was a bias toward anti-spike CD8 responses in VDJdb matching, which missed private and CD4 specificities.

Individual cDNA molecules received unique molecular identifiers during library preparation. Using its own MiXCR run on the 5' RACE reads, TCRdb lists one record per CDR3 protein. This table holds tens of thousands of distinct CDR3 sequences, more than 5.5% found once. The sequence came from an adult who was a healthcare worker with PCR-confirmed SARS-CoV-2 infection or an uninfected control (not recorded which). Input material: whole blood. The chain joins TRBV20-1 to TRBJ2-3; D uncertain. CDR3: CSAPETDTQYF. CDR3 DNA: TGCAGTGCTCCTGAAACAGATACGCAGTATTTT.